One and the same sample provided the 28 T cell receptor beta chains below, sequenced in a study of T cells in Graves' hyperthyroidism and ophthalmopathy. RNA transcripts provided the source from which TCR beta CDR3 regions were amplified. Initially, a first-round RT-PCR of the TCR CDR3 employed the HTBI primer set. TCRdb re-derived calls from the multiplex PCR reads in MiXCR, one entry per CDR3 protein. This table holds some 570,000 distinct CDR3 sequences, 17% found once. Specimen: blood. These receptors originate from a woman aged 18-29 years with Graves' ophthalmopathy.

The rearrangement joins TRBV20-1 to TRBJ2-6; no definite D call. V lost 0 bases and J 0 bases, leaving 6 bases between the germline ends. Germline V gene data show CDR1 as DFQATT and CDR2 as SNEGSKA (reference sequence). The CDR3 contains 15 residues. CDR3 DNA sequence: TGCAGTGCTAGAGATGCAAGCTCTGGGGCCAACGTCCTGACTTTC. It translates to CSARDASSGANVLTF.

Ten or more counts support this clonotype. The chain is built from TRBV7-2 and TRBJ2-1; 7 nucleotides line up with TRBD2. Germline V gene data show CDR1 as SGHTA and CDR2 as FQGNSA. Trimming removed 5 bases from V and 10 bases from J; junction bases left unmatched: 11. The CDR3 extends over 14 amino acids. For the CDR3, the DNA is TGTGCCAGCAGCCCCATCATAGCGGGTTTCGAGCAGTTCTTC. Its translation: CASSPIIAGFEQFF.

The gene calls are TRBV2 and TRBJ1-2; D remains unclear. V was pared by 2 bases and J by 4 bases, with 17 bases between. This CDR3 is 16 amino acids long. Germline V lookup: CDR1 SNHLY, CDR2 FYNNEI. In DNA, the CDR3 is TGTGCCAGCAGTGAACGGCCGGGTCGGAGTGGCTATGGCTACACCTTC. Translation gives CASSERPGRSGYGYTF.

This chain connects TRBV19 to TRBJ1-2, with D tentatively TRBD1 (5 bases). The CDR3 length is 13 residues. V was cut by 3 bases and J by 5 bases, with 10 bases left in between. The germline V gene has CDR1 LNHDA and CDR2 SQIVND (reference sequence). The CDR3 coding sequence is TGTGCCAGTAGTATGGGGCAGATTTATGGCTACACCTTC. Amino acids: CASSMGQIYGYTF. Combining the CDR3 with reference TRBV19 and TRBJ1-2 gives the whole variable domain DGGITQSPKYLFRKEGQNVTLSCEQNLNHDAMYWYRQDPGQGLRLIYYSQIVNDFQKGDIAEGYSVSREKKESFPLTVTSAQKNPTAFYLCASSMGQIYGYTFGSGTRLTVV.

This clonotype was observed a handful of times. In nucleotides, the CDR3 is TGTGCCAGCAGTGGAAGCCTAGCGGGGAGCACAGATACGCAGTATTTT. It translates to CASSGSLAGSTDTQYF. The chain employs TRBV6-1 and TRBJ2-3; 9 nucleotides match TRBD2. Germline V CDR1 and CDR2: MNHNS, SASEGT. After removal of 4 bases from V and 0 bases from J, the junction contained 5 bases not matched to a gene. The CDR3 consists of 16 residues.

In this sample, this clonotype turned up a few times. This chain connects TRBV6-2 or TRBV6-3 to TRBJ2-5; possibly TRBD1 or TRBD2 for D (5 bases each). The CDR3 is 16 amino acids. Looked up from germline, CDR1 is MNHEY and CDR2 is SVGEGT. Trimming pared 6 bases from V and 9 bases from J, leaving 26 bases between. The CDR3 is CASRGQRDLWHEAQYF. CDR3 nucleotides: TGTGCCAGCAGGGGGCAACGGGACCTCTGGCATGAGGCCCAGTACTTC.

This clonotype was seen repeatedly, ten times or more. DNA for the CDR3: TGTGCCAGCAGCTTTGGGGCCTCGGACGCTGAAGCTTTCTTT. Translation: CASSFGASDAEAFF. The chain couples TRBV7-9 to TRBJ1-1; possible D gene TRBD1, 5 bases. V shed 3 bases and J shed 6 bases, with 14 bases lying between them. The CDR3 loop spans 14 amino acids. From germline, CDR1 is SEHNR and CDR2 FQNEAQ (reference sequence).

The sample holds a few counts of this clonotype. CDR3 nucleotides: TGCAGCGTGCTTGGTCGGGGAACCCTTCGCGAGCAGTACTTC. This sequence encodes CSVLGRGTLREQYF. V is TRBV29-1 and J is TRBJ2-7; possible D gene TRBD2, 5 bases. This CDR3 region has 14 residues. CDR1 and CDR2 from the germline V gene are SQVTM and ANQGSEA. The ends were cut back, 6 bases at V and 6 bases at J, with 21 bases in the middle.

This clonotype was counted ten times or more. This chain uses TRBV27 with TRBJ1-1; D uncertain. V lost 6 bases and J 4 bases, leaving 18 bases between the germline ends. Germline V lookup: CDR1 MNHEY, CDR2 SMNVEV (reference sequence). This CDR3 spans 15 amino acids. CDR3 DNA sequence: TGTGCCAGCAGCCCAGATTGGGTCGAGAGCACTGAAGCTTTCTTT. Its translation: CASSPDWVESTEAFF.

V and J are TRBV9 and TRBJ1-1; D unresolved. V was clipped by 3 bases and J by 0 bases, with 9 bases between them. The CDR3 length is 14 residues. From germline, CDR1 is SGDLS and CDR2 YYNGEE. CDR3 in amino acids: CASSAFGVNTEAFF. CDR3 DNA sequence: TGTGCCAGCAGCGCCTTTGGGGTGAACACTGAAGCTTTCTTT. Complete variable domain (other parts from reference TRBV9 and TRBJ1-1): DSGVTQTPKHLITATGQRVTLRCSPRSGDLSVYWYQQSLDQGLQFLIQYYNGEERAKGNILERFSAQQFPDLHSELNLSSLELGDSALYFCASSAFGVNTEAFFGQGTRLTVV.

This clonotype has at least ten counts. The CDR3 sequence: CAWSVGRTYEQYF. The CDR3 DNA follows: TGTGCCTGGAGTGTAGGCAGAACCTACGAGCAGTACTTC. The genes are TRBV30 and TRBJ2-7, with D unresolved. Trimming cost V 0 bases and J 2 bases, with 8 bases left between them. Germline V CDR1 and CDR2: GTSNPN, SVGIG (reference sequence). The CDR3 runs 13 residues. Full variable domain (rest looked up from reference TRBV30 and TRBJ2-7): SQTIHQWPATLVQPVGSPLSLECTVEGTSNPNLYWYRQAAGRGLQLLFYSVGIGQISSEVPQNLSASRPQDRQFILSSKKLLLSDSGFYLCAWSVGRTYEQYFGPGTRLTVT.

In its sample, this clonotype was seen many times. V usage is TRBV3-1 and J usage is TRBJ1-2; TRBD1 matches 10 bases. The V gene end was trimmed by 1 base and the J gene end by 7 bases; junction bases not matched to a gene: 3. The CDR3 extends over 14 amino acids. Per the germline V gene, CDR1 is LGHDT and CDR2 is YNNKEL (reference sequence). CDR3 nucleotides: TGTGCCAGCAGCCAAGCCGGGACAGGGGCTGGCTACACCTTC. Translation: CASSQAGTGAGYTF.

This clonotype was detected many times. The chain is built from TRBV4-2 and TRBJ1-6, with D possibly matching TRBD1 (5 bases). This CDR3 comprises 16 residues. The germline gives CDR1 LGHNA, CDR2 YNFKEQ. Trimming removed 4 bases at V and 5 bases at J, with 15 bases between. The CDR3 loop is CASSPTVSRDNSPLHF. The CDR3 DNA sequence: TGTGCCAGCAGCCCGACAGTGTCTAGGGATAATTCACCCCTCCACTTT.

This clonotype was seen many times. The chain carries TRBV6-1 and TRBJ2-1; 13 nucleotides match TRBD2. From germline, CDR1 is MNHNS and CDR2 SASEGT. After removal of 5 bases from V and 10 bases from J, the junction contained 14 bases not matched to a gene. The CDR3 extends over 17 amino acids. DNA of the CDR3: TGTGCCAGCAGTCCCTACGAACTGGGACTAGCGGGATCCGAGCAGTTCTTC. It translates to CASSPYELGLAGSEQFF.

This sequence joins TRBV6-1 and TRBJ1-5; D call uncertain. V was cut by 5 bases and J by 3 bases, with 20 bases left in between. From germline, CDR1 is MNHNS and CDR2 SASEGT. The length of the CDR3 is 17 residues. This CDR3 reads CASSKIPSNSLNQPQHF. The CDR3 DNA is TGTGCCAGCAGTAAAATCCCATCGAACAGCCTCAATCAGCCCCAGCATTTT.

CDR3: CASSVGGTGGETQYF. The CDR3 DNA reads TGTGCCAGCAGCGTAGGTGGGACAGGGGGAGAGACCCAGTACTTC. The V gene is TRBV9, the J gene TRBJ2-5, with TRBD1 identical over 11 bases. Germline loops: CDR1 SGDLS, CDR2 YYNGEE. CDR3 length: 15 residues. V was clipped by 0 bases and J by 4 bases; unmatched bases: 2.

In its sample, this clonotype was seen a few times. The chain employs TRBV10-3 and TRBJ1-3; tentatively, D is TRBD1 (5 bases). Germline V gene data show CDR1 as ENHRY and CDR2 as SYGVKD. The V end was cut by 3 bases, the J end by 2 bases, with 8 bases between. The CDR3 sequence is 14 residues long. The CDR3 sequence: CAISDRDPGNTIYF. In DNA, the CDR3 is TGTGCCATCAGTGACCGGGACCCTGGAAACACCATATATTTT.

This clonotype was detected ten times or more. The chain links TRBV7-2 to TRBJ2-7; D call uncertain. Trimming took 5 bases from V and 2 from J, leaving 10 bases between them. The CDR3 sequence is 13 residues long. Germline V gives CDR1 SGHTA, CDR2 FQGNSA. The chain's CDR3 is CASSTFLAYEQYF. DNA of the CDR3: TGTGCCAGCAGCACATTTTTAGCCTACGAGCAGTACTTC.

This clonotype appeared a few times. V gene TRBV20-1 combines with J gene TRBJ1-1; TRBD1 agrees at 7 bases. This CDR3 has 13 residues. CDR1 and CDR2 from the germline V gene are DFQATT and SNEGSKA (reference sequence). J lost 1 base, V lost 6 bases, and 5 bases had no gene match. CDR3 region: CSAGQSPNTEAFF. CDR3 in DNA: TGCAGTGCGGGACAGAGTCCGAACACTGAAGCTTTCTTT.

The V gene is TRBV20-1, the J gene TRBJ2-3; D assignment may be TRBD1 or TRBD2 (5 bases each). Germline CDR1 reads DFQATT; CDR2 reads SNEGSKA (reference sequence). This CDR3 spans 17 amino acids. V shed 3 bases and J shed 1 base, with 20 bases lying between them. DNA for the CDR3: TGCAGTGCTAGTCTTTTCGGGGCGTACCTCGGCACAGATACGCAGTATTTT. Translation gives CSASLFGAYLGTDTQYF.

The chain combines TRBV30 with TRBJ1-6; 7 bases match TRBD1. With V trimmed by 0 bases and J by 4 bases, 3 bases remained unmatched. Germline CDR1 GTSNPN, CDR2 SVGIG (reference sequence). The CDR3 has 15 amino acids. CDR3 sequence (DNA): TGTGCCTGGAGTGTACAGGGGTCATATAATTCACCCCTCCACTTT. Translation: CAWSVQGSYNSPLHF. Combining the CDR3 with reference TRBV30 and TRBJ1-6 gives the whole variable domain SQTIHQWPATLVQPVGSPLSLECTVEGTSNPNLYWYRQAAGRGLQLLFYSVGIGQISSEVPQNLSASRPQDRQFILSSKKLLLSDSGFYLCAWSVQGSYNSPLHFGNGTRLTVT.

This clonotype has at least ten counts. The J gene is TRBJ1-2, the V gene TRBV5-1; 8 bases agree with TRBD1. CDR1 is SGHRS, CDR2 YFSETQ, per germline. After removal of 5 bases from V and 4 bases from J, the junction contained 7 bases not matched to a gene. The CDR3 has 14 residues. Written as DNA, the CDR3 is TGCGCCAGCAGTCGCGACAGGGGCGGCTATGGCTACACCTTC. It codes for CASSRDRGGYGYTF.

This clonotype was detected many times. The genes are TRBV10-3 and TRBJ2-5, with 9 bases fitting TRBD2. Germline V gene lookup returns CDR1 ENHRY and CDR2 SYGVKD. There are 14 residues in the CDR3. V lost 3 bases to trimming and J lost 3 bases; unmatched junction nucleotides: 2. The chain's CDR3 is CAISDPSGEETQYF. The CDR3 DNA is TGTGCCATCAGTGACCCTAGCGGGGAAGAGACCCAGTACTTC.

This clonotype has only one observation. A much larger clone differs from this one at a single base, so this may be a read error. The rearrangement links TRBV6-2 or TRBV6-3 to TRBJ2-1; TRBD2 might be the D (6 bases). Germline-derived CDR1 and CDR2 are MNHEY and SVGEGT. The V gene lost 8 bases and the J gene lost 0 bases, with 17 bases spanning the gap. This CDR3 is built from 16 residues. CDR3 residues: CASGHPEGTSYNEQFF. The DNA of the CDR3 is TGTGCCAGCGGTCATCCGGAGGGCACCTCCTACAATGAGCAGTTCTTC.

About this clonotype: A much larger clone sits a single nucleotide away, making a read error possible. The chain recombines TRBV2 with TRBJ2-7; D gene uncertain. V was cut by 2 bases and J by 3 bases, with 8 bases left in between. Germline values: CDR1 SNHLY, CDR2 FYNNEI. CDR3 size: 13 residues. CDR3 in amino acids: CASSESSLYEQYF. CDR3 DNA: TGTGCCAGCAGTGAATCGTCTCTCTACGAGCAGTACTTC.

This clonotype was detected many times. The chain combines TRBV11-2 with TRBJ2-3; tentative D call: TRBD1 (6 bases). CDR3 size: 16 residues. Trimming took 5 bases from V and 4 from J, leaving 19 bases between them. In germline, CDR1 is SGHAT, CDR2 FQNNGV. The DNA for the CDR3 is TGTGCCAGCAGCCTTACAGGGTCCCCCATCGCAGATACGCAGTATTTT. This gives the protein CASSLTGSPIADTQYF.

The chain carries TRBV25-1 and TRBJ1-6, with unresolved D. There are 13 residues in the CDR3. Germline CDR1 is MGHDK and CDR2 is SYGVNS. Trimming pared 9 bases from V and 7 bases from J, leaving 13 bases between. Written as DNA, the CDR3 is TGTGCCAGTAGGCAGACGTCCAATTCACCCCTCCACTTT. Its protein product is CASRQTSNSPLHF.

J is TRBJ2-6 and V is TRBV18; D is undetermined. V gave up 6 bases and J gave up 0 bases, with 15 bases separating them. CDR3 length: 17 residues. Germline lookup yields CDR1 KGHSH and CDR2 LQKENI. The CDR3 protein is CASSPGGVASGANVLTF. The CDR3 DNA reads TGTGCCAGCTCCCCCGGTGGGGTGGCCTCTGGGGCCAACGTCCTGACTTTC.